This TCR beta chain was recovered during a study of tumor-infiltrating lymphocytes in localized non-small cell lung cancer. Study-level results: TCR sequencing covered a subset of patients with enough tissue.

The table lists this clone with a few counts. What it binds is unknown. Libraries were prepared by immunoSEQ multiplex PCR; TCRdb keeps only in-frame clonotypes and omits some of them. The table lists 20,000 or so clones, 73% of them singletons, with less than 7.5% in the top ten. This receptor was identified in a human donor with non-small cell lung cancer. The sequenced sample was lung tumor tissue.

The CDR3 DNA reads TGCGCCAGCAGCCAAGTACCGGGGACAGCACACACTGAAGCTTTCTTT. Encoded protein: CASSQVPGTAHTEAFF. V usage is TRBV4-1 and J usage is TRBJ1-1; 7 nucleotides line up with TRBD1. CDR3 length: 16 amino acids. Germline V gene lookup returns CDR1 MGHRA and CDR2 YSYEKL. V lost 1 base and J lost 3; bases outside the gene matches: 8.